This TCR beta chain was captured in a study of T cell responses to AZD1222 COVID-19 vaccine. Whole-study results and caveats: Repertoire samples came only from after the peak T cell response. Possibly, clonal diversity was underestimated; donors were largely white British and included more females.

Trimming stripped 5 bases from V and 1 base from J, with 17 bases between. Germline lookup yields CDR1 SGHTA and CDR2 FQGTGA. The CDR3 spans 16 residues. Only in-frame clones appear in the TCRdb table, and some are missing; sequencing was by immunoSEQ multiplex PCR. The data contain about 110,000 clones, roughly 85% of them seen just once; the ten biggest clones take up 3.2%. A remark on this clone: Antigen unknown.

J is TRBJ2-5 and V is TRBV7-3, with D perhaps assigned TRBD1 or TRBD2 (5 bases each). The material was peripheral blood, obtained on day 0 of AZD1222 vaccination. The clonotype originates from an adult in good health. The CDR3 DNA reads as TGTGCCAGCAGCCGGATGGGACGCCCTATCCAAGAGACCCAGTACTTC. Residues: CASSRMGRPIQETQYF.